These T cell receptor beta chains were read from a single sample in a study of naive and memory T cell subsets. TCRdb reprocessed the UMI-ligation and nested PCR reads with MiXCR, giving one entry per CDR3 protein. The sample has 95,000 to 150,000 distinct CDR3 sequences; 35% to 40% are singletons. Sequencing was performed on central memory CD4+ T cells from blood. All receptors come from a human donor in good health. Both conserved end residues are part of each CDR3. A D gene is named only where the DNA matches it firmly. For some rows the clone size is stated as once, few or many, or as a class when expanded; others skip it.

D: NA; V: TRBV6-2/TRBV6-3; length: 15; size: NA; J: TRBJ2-1; DNA: TGTGCCAGCAGTTCCGGGGTAGCGGCTTACAATGAGCAGTTCTTC; CDR3: CASSSGVAAYNEQFF
D: NA; V: TRBV6-2/TRBV6-3; length: 15; size: NA; J: TRBJ1-5; DNA: TGTGCCAGCAGTTACACCGGGCTTAGCAATCAGCCCCAGCATTTT; CDR3: CASSYTGLSNQPQHF
D: NA; V: TRBV28; length: 17; size: NA; J: TRBJ2-4; DNA: TGTGCCAGCAGTTCTCCTATTGGGCGAGGAGCCAAAAACATTCAGTACTTC; CDR3: CASSSPIGRGAKNIQYF
D: TRBD2; V: TRBV6-1; length: 16; size: few; J: TRBJ2-3; DNA: TGTGCCAGCAGGGAGGGACTAGCGGAGCTCACAGATACGCAGTATTTT; CDR3: CASREGLAELTDTQYF
D: NA; V: TRBV28; length: 16; size: NA; J: TRBJ1-5; DNA: TGTGCCAGCAGCTCCACCGGGACGGGAGGCAATCAGCCCCAGCATTTT; CDR3: CASSSTGTGGNQPQHF
D: TRBD2; V: TRBV18; length: 12; size: NA; J: TRBJ2-1; DNA: TGTGCCGGGACTAGCGGGACGGATGAGCAGTTCTTC; CDR3: CAGTSGTDEQFF
D: TRBD2; V: TRBV12-3/TRBV12-4; length: 18; size: few; J: TRBJ2-7; DNA: TGTGCCAGCAGTTTTGGGGGACTAGCGGGAGGTTTAGTCTACGAGCAGTACTTC; CDR3: CASSFGGLAGGLVYEQYF
D: NA; V: TRBV20-1; length: 12; size: few; J: TRBJ2-7; DNA: TGCAGTGCTACGGACAGTCATTACGAGCAGTACTTC; CDR3: CSATDSHYEQYF
D: TRBD2; V: TRBV7-9; length: 18; size: few; J: TRBJ2-3; DNA: TGTGCCAGCAGCTTAAGGGACCGCGGACTAGCGGGAGCAGATACGCAGTATTTT; CDR3: CASSLRDRGLAGADTQYF
D: NA; V: TRBV6-2/TRBV6-3; length: 15; size: NA; J: TRBJ2-1; DNA: TGTGCCAGCAGTCGAATACTTAGGAGGGCCAATGAGCAGTTCTTC; CDR3: CASSRILRRANEQFF
D: NA; V: TRBV12-3/TRBV12-4; length: 11; size: many; J: TRBJ2-1; DNA: TGTGCCAGCAGTTTAGATAATGAGCAGTTCTTC; CDR3: CASSLDNEQFF
D: TRBD1; V: TRBV20-1; length: 12; size: few; J: TRBJ2-1; DNA: TGCAGTGCCGCGCGAGGGGGCGATGAGCAGTTCTTC; CDR3: CSAARGGDEQFF
D: NA; V: TRBV5-1; length: 11; size: few; J: TRBJ2-7; DNA: TGCGCCAGCAGAATCAGAAGCGAGCAGTACTTC; CDR3: CASRIRSEQYF
D: TRBD2; V: TRBV7-6; length: 16; size: NA; J: TRBJ2-1; DNA: TGTGCCAGCAAGAGACTAGCGGGAAGCTCCTACAATGAGCAGTTCTTC; CDR3: CASKRLAGSSYNEQFF
D: NA; V: TRBV7-2; length: 13; size: NA; J: TRBJ2-5; DNA: TGTGCCAGCAGCCAGGAGGGGTTTGAGACCCAGTACTTC; CDR3: CASSQEGFETQYF
D: NA; V: TRBV4-2; length: 16; size: NA; J: TRBJ1-5; DNA: TGTGCCAGCAGCCAAGGAATCCCACAGGGTGGGCAGCCCCAGCATTTT; CDR3: CASSQGIPQGGQPQHF
D: TRBD2; V: TRBV9; length: 17; size: NA; J: TRBJ2-3; DNA: TGTGCCAGCAGCGCTTACCATAGCGGGAGGGCGACAGATACGCAGTATTTT; CDR3: CASSAYHSGRATDTQYF
D: NA; V: TRBV7-3; length: 17; size: few; J: TRBJ2-3; DNA: TGTGCCAGCAGCCCGCAGGGGTCTGGCCTTAGCACAGATACGCAGTATTTT; CDR3: CASSPQGSGLSTDTQYF
D: NA; V: TRBV7-2; length: 14; size: NA; J: TRBJ1-1; DNA: TGTGCCAGCAGCTCACAGAGAATGAACACTGAAGCTTTCTTT; CDR3: CASSSQRMNTEAFF
D: TRBD2; V: TRBV3-1; length: 18; size: many; J: TRBJ2-1; DNA: TGTGCCAGCAGCCAAGGCGACCCGGGACTAGCGGGAGTATCTGAGCAGTTCTTC; CDR3: CASSQGDPGLAGVSEQFF
D: NA; V: TRBV10-3; length: 14; size: NA; J: TRBJ1-5; DNA: TGTGCCATCGCTCCGGGGGCGGGCAATCAGCCCCAGCATTTT; CDR3: CAIAPGAGNQPQHF
D: NA; V: TRBV6-6; length: 13; size: NA; J: TRBJ1-4; DNA: TGTGCCAGCAGTTTGATGTGGGGAGAAAAACTGTTTTTT; CDR3: CASSLMWGEKLFF
D: TRBD1; V: TRBV27; length: 14; size: NA; J: TRBJ2-1; DNA: TGTGCCACCCACAGACGGGACAGGGGCAATGAGCAGTTCTTC; CDR3: CATHRRDRGNEQFF
D: NA; V: TRBV28; length: 15; size: once; J: TRBJ2-3; DNA: TGTGCCAGCAGTCCGTACCAAGATTCAGCGGATACGCAGTATTTT; CDR3: CASSPYQDSADTQYF
D: TRBD1; V: TRBV20-1; length: 13; size: NA; J: TRBJ1-2; DNA: TGCAGTGCTAGCGGGACAGACAACTATGGCTACACCTTC; CDR3: CSASGTDNYGYTF
D: NA; V: TRBV7-2; length: 16; size: NA; J: TRBJ1-3; DNA: TGTGCCAGCACCCTAGATGCGAGTTTCTCTGGAAACACCATATATTTT; CDR3: CASTLDASFSGNTIYF